Listed below are T cell receptor beta chains from one sample, sequenced in a study of glioma-infiltrating T cells. TCRdb reprocessed the multiplex PCR reads with MiXCR, giving one entry per CDR3 protein. This sample has over 140,000 distinct CDR3 sequences, with around 42% found just once. Sequenced material: glioma tissue, nonneoplastic brain tissue, or PBMCs (not recorded which). These receptor sequences come from a human donor with low-grade glioma or glioblastoma, undergoing nonglioma brain surgery, or in good health (not recorded which). CDR3s include the opening cysteine and the closing phenylalanine or tryptophan. The order of the fields is CDR3 length, D gene, J gene, V gene, clone size, CDR3 DNA, CDR3 protein. D genes are given only for firm matches. Some rows mark clone size as missing; the rest say once, few, many or name a class of expanded clone.

CDR3 length: 13; D gene: -; J gene: TRBJ1-4; V gene: TRBV2; clone size: once; CDR3 DNA: TGTGCCGGAAGGACAGCTCCTAATGAAAAACTGTTTTTT; CDR3 protein: CAGRTAPNEKLFF
CDR3 length: 14; D gene: -; J gene: TRBJ2-5; V gene: TRBV12-3/TRBV12-4; clone size: -; CDR3 DNA: TGTGCCAGCAGTTCAGGGGCTACTCAAGAGACCCAGTACTTC; CDR3 protein: CASSSGATQETQYF
CDR3 length: 12; D gene: -; J gene: TRBJ2-5; V gene: TRBV11-2; clone size: few; CDR3 DNA: TGTGCCAGCAGCGTAATCGGGGAGACCCAGTACTTC; CDR3 protein: CASSVIGETQYF
CDR3 length: 13; D gene: -; J gene: TRBJ2-7; V gene: TRBV6-1; clone size: -; CDR3 DNA: TGTGCCAGCGATTCCTTGGACGGCTACGAGCAGTACTTC; CDR3 protein: CASDSLDGYEQYF
CDR3 length: 10; D gene: -; J gene: TRBJ2-7; V gene: TRBV6-1; clone size: many; CDR3 DNA: TGTGCCGCAGGGGGGTACGAGCAGTACTTC; CDR3 protein: CAAGGYEQYF
CDR3 length: 10; D gene: TRBD1; J gene: TRBJ2-1; V gene: TRBV20-1; clone size: -; CDR3 DNA: TGCAGTGCTACAGGGGGCGGGCAGTTCTTC; CDR3 protein: CSATGGGQFF
CDR3 length: 15; D gene: TRBD2; J gene: TRBJ2-1; V gene: TRBV20-1; clone size: few; CDR3 DNA: TGCAGTGCTAGAGATTATTCTAGCGGGAAGTATGAGCAGTTCTTC; CDR3 protein: CSARDYSSGKYEQFF
CDR3 length: 16; D gene: TRBD2; J gene: TRBJ2-1; V gene: TRBV6-2/TRBV6-3; clone size: few; CDR3 DNA: TGTGCCAGCAGTTACCTCGGGACTAGCGGGTACAATGAGCAGTTCTTC; CDR3 protein: CASSYLGTSGYNEQFF
CDR3 length: 13; D gene: TRBD1; J gene: TRBJ1-1; V gene: TRBV6-1; clone size: -; CDR3 DNA: TGTGCCAGCACGCTTAGACAGGGATTAAGAGCTTTCTTT; CDR3 protein: CASTLRQGLRAFF
CDR3 length: 16; D gene: -; J gene: TRBJ1-1; V gene: TRBV10-3; clone size: few; CDR3 DNA: TGTGCCATCAGTGCGGTTTGGGGACAATCGAACACTGAAGCTTTCTTT; CDR3 protein: CAISAVWGQSNTEAFF
CDR3 length: 18; D gene: -; J gene: TRBJ1-1; V gene: TRBV4-2; clone size: -; CDR3 DNA: TGTGCCAGCAGCCAAGATATCCCCGCCCCAAGAAGGAACACTGAAGCTTTCTTT; CDR3 protein: CASSQDIPAPRRNTEAFF
CDR3 length: 19; D gene: -; J gene: TRBJ1-1; V gene: TRBV6-5; clone size: -; CDR3 DNA: TGTGCCAGCAGTCCAAAACCAGGGGAATTTGGGATAGGGTACACTGAAGCTTTCTTT; CDR3 protein: CASSPKPGEFGIGYTEAFF
CDR3 length: 16; D gene: TRBD1; J gene: TRBJ1-1; V gene: TRBV7-6; clone size: few; CDR3 DNA: TGTGCCAGCAGCCAGGGGGGACAGTTTACCTACACTGAAGCTTTCTTT; CDR3 protein: CASSQGGQFTYTEAFF
CDR3 length: 12; D gene: -; J gene: TRBJ1-1; V gene: TRBV2; clone size: many; CDR3 DNA: TGTGCCAGCAGTGACCGTTCCGGGGAAGCTTTCTTT; CDR3 protein: CASSDRSGEAFF
CDR3 length: 12; D gene: -; J gene: TRBJ2-7; V gene: TRBV24-1; clone size: few; CDR3 DNA: TGTGCCACCAGTGATTCATCTGGCGAGCAGTACTTC; CDR3 protein: CATSDSSGEQYF
CDR3 length: 16; D gene: -; J gene: TRBJ1-6; V gene: TRBV4-3; clone size: -; CDR3 DNA: TGCGCCAGCAGCCAAGGCGGCTACTCCTATAATTCACCCCTCCACTTT; CDR3 protein: CASSQGGYSYNSPLHF
CDR3 length: 14; D gene: TRBD2; J gene: TRBJ2-1; V gene: TRBV6-1; clone size: -; CDR3 DNA: TGTGCCAGCAGTGGTAGCGGGATCCCCAATGAGCAGTTCTTC; CDR3 protein: CASSGSGIPNEQFF
CDR3 length: 14; D gene: -; J gene: TRBJ2-7; V gene: TRBV19; clone size: -; CDR3 DNA: TGTGCCAGTAGTATCCAGGGGGGATTCGACGAGCAGTACTTC; CDR3 protein: CASSIQGGFDEQYF
CDR3 length: 14; D gene: TRBD2; J gene: TRBJ2-3; V gene: TRBV7-2; clone size: -; CDR3 DNA: TGTGCCAGCAGCTTAGCGGGACTAGCGGATACGCAGTATTTT; CDR3 protein: CASSLAGLADTQYF
CDR3 length: 12; D gene: -; J gene: TRBJ1-1; V gene: TRBV6-1; clone size: few; CDR3 DNA: TGTGCCAGCAGAGGGATGAACACTGAAGCTTTCTTT; CDR3 protein: CASRGMNTEAFF
CDR3 length: 15; D gene: -; J gene: TRBJ1-1; V gene: TRBV12-3/TRBV12-4; clone size: -; CDR3 DNA: TGTGCCAGCAGTTACTACCGACAGGTACGAACTGAAGCTTTCTTT; CDR3 protein: CASSYYRQVRTEAFF
CDR3 length: 13; D gene: TRBD1; J gene: TRBJ2-5; V gene: TRBV5-5; clone size: -; CDR3 DNA: TGTGCCAGCAGCAGGACAGGGGAAGGAGCCCAGTACTTC; CDR3 protein: CASSRTGEGAQYF
CDR3 length: 12; D gene: -; J gene: TRBJ1-5; V gene: TRBV19; clone size: -; CDR3 DNA: TGTGCCAGTAGTATCTTTTTCCAGCCCCAGCATTTT; CDR3 protein: CASSIFFQPQHF
CDR3 length: 17; D gene: TRBD2; J gene: TRBJ2-1; V gene: TRBV15; clone size: few; CDR3 DNA: TGTGCCACCAGCGGACCCCCAAAAGCGGGGAGGGGCCCTGAGCAGTTCTTC; CDR3 protein: CATSGPPKAGRGPEQFF
CDR3 length: 13; D gene: -; J gene: TRBJ1-3; V gene: TRBV2; clone size: -; CDR3 DNA: TGTGCCAGCACTCAGGAGGCGGGAAACACCATATATTTT; CDR3 protein: CASTQEAGNTIYF
CDR3 length: 18; D gene: TRBD1; J gene: TRBJ2-3; V gene: TRBV28; clone size: few; CDR3 DNA: TGTGCCAGCACCCTCGGCCGAACAGGGGGCATAGGGACAGATACGCAGTATTTT; CDR3 protein: CASTLGRTGGIGTDTQYF
CDR3 length: 15; D gene: TRBD1; J gene: TRBJ2-5; V gene: TRBV6-5; clone size: -; CDR3 DNA: TGTGCCAGCAGTTACGGCGCCACAGGGGTGGAGACCCAGTACTTC; CDR3 protein: CASSYGATGVETQYF
CDR3 length: 12; D gene: TRBD1; J gene: TRBJ1-1; V gene: TRBV2; clone size: few; CDR3 DNA: TGTGCCAGAGGACAGGGAGACACTGAAGCTTTCTTT; CDR3 protein: CARGQGDTEAFF
CDR3 length: 14; D gene: -; J gene: TRBJ1-2; V gene: TRBV7-9; clone size: few; CDR3 DNA: TGTGCCAGCAGCTTAGGGGTCTCAGCCTATGGCTACACCTTC; CDR3 protein: CASSLGVSAYGYTF
CDR3 length: 16; D gene: TRBD2; J gene: TRBJ2-7; V gene: TRBV4-3; clone size: many; CDR3 DNA: TGCGCCAGCAGCCAAGTCTCTAGCGGGAGTTTCCGCGAGCAGTACTTC; CDR3 protein: CASSQVSSGSFREQYF
CDR3 length: 16; D gene: TRBD1; J gene: TRBJ2-3; V gene: TRBV6-2/TRBV6-3; clone size: -; CDR3 DNA: TGTGCCAGCAGTGACGGGACAGGGGTTCTCAGAGATACGCAGTATTTT; CDR3 protein: CASSDGTGVLRDTQYF
CDR3 length: 16; D gene: -; J gene: TRBJ1-2; V gene: TRBV6-2/TRBV6-3; clone size: -; CDR3 DNA: TGTGCCAGCAGCCTAACTCCCACAGGCGTGAACTATGGCTACACCTTC; CDR3 protein: CASSLTPTGVNYGYTF
CDR3 length: 14; D gene: -; J gene: TRBJ1-1; V gene: TRBV7-8; clone size: few; CDR3 DNA: TGTGCCAGCAGCCCCACGGGTGATCGGGCTGAAGCTTTCTTT; CDR3 protein: CASSPTGDRAEAFF
CDR3 length: 14; D gene: -; J gene: TRBJ1-4; V gene: TRBV27; clone size: -; CDR3 DNA: TGTGCCAGCAGTCAAACGCAGGGAAATGAAAAACTGTTTTTT; CDR3 protein: CASSQTQGNEKLFF
CDR3 length: 17; D gene: TRBD1; J gene: TRBJ1-1; V gene: TRBV6-5; clone size: -; CDR3 DNA: TGTGCCAGCAGTTACAGCCTGGGACAGAACATGAACACTGAAGCTTTCTTT; CDR3 protein: CASSYSLGQNMNTEAFF
CDR3 length: 13; D gene: -; J gene: TRBJ1-2; V gene: TRBV4-2; clone size: many; CDR3 DNA: TGTGCCAGCAGCCAAGATATCAGGTCAAGCTACACCTTC; CDR3 protein: CASSQDIRSSYTF
CDR3 length: 13; D gene: -; J gene: TRBJ1-2; V gene: TRBV6-1; clone size: few; CDR3 DNA: TGTGCCAGCACCCGGACGGGCCCCTATGGCTACACCTTC; CDR3 protein: CASTRTGPYGYTF
CDR3 length: 15; D gene: -; J gene: TRBJ2-2; V gene: TRBV3-1; clone size: -; CDR3 DNA: TGTGCCAGCAGCCGGGGGCTAGGGGACACCGGGGAGCTGTTTTTT; CDR3 protein: CASSRGLGDTGELFF
CDR3 length: 15; D gene: -; J gene: TRBJ2-5; V gene: TRBV7-9; clone size: -; CDR3 DNA: TGTGCCAGCAGCTTAGGCCGGGACGGACAAGAGACCCAGTACTTC; CDR3 protein: CASSLGRDGQETQYF
CDR3 length: 16; D gene: TRBD2; J gene: TRBJ2-1; V gene: TRBV7-6; clone size: few; CDR3 DNA: TGTGCCAGCAGCCCGCAGGGACTAGCGGACTACAATGAGCAGTTCTTC; CDR3 protein: CASSPQGLADYNEQFF
CDR3 length: 14; D gene: -; J gene: TRBJ1-1; V gene: TRBV20-1; clone size: few; CDR3 DNA: TGCAGTGCTAGAGGAGGGGCTGGGAACACTGAAGCTTTCTTT; CDR3 protein: CSARGGAGNTEAFF
CDR3 length: 15; D gene: -; J gene: TRBJ2-3; V gene: TRBV6-1; clone size: few; CDR3 DNA: TGTGCCAGCAGTGAAGAGACCTTATCCACAGATACGCAGTATTTT; CDR3 protein: CASSEETLSTDTQYF
CDR3 length: 15; D gene: TRBD1; J gene: TRBJ1-2; V gene: TRBV27; clone size: -; CDR3 DNA: TGTGCCAGCAGTTACCGGGACAGCTTGCCCTATGGCTACACCTTC; CDR3 protein: CASSYRDSLPYGYTF
CDR3 length: 14; D gene: -; J gene: TRBJ2-7; V gene: TRBV29-1; clone size: -; CDR3 DNA: TGCAGCGTTGAACCGGGACAGCTAGCGGGTGAGCAGTACTTC; CDR3 protein: CSVEPGQLAGEQYF
CDR3 length: 14; D gene: -; J gene: TRBJ1-6; V gene: TRBV19; clone size: -; CDR3 DNA: TGTGCCAGTACCCCCCAGGGCGGGGATTCACCCCTCCACTTT; CDR3 protein: CASTPQGGDSPLHF
CDR3 length: 15; D gene: -; J gene: TRBJ2-1; V gene: TRBV5-1; clone size: -; CDR3 DNA: TGCGCCACCAAATCCCCCGGGAGAGGGAACAATGAGCAGTTCTTC; CDR3 protein: CATKSPGRGNNEQFF
CDR3 length: 14; D gene: -; J gene: TRBJ2-2; V gene: TRBV24-1; clone size: -; CDR3 DNA: TGTGCCACCCGGCGTACAGGAGGCACCGGGGAGCTGTTTTTT; CDR3 protein: CATRRTGGTGELFF
CDR3 length: 10; D gene: -; J gene: TRBJ1-1; V gene: TRBV29-1; clone size: -; CDR3 DNA: TGCAGCGTGGGAGATACTGAAGTTTTCTTT; CDR3 protein: CSVGDTEVFF
CDR3 length: 18; D gene: -; J gene: TRBJ1-5; V gene: TRBV6-1; clone size: few; CDR3 DNA: TGTGCCAGCAGTTCCTACCGGAGGGGAAGTAATAGCAATCAGCCCCAGCATTTT; CDR3 protein: CASSSYRRGSNSNQPQHF
CDR3 length: 12; D gene: -; J gene: TRBJ2-7; V gene: TRBV6-1; clone size: many; CDR3 DNA: TGTGCCAGCAAGGCAGGCTCCTACGAGCAGTACTTC; CDR3 protein: CASKAGSYEQYF
CDR3 length: 14; D gene: -; J gene: TRBJ2-3; V gene: TRBV28; clone size: once; CDR3 DNA: TGTGCCAGCAGCCAATTCGAGGGGGCAGATACGCAGTATTTT; CDR3 protein: CASSQFEGADTQYF
CDR3 length: 14; D gene: TRBD1; J gene: TRBJ2-2; V gene: TRBV6-5; clone size: -; CDR3 DNA: TGTGCCAGCAGTTACGCGGACAGGGTCGGGGAGCTGTTTTTT; CDR3 protein: CASSYADRVGELFF
CDR3 length: 13; D gene: -; J gene: TRBJ2-1; V gene: TRBV10-1; clone size: -; CDR3 DNA: TGCGCCAGCAGTATTCTAGTTAACAATGAGCAGTTCTTC; CDR3 protein: CASSILVNNEQFF
CDR3 length: 15; D gene: TRBD1; J gene: TRBJ1-2; V gene: TRBV7-2; clone size: -; CDR3 DNA: TGTGCCAGCAGCTTAACGACAGGGGGGGCAAGTGGCTACACCTTC; CDR3 protein: CASSLTTGGASGYTF